The 14 T cell receptor beta chains below were found in one sample sequenced in a study of blood T cell repertoires in COVID-19 (dated by TCRdb to 2018 to 2020). The method behind the library was the immunoSEQ multiplex PCR assay. TCRdb retrieved this table from immuneACCESS and kept in-frame rearrangements only. Not all clones are present; in checked studies, unresolved V genes account for under half, and no reason is known for the remainder. This sample holds 30,000 or so clones; more than 70% were observed only once. The ten largest make up roughly 10% of the sample. The sample was peripheral blood. The receptors originated from a man older than 75 with active COVID-19.

V usage is TRBV9 and J usage is TRBJ2-5, with 8 nucleotides matching TRBD2. J was trimmed by 2 bases and V by 0 bases; bases with no gene match: 6. The V gene's germline CDR1 is SGDLS and CDR2 YYNGEE. This CDR3 is 16 amino acids long. The CDR3 DNA sequence: TGTGCCAGCAGCGTAGGCAATAGCGGGGTTCAAGAGACCCAGTACTTC. This codes for CASSVGNSGVQETQYF.

The gene calls are TRBV2 and TRBJ2-7; 8 positions agree with TRBD2. Germline CDR1 and CDR2: SNHLY and FYNNEI. This CDR3 has 15 residues. Losses at the gene ends were 2 bases for V and 3 bases for J; bases not matched to a gene: 6. Here the CDR3 DNA reads TGTGCCAGCAGTGAACGGGGGACTAGTTTCTACGAGCAGTACTTC. Its protein product is CASSERGTSFYEQYF.

The V call is TRBV5-4, the J call TRBJ2-7, with TRBD1 matching over 8 bases. Germline V gene sequence: CDR1 SGHNT, CDR2 YYREEE (reference sequence). The CDR3 extends over 14 amino acids. The ends lost 4 bases at V and 5 bases at J; junction bases unmatched: 8. In DNA form, the CDR3 reads TGTGCCAGCAGCCCGCGGACAGGGTACCACGAGCAGTACTTC. It is translated as CASSPRTGYHEQYF.

The genes are TRBV7-2 and TRBJ1-5; perhaps TRBD1 as D (5 bases). CDR3 length equals 16 residues. The germline CDR1 and CDR2 sequences are SGHTA and FQGNSA. Trimming removed 5 bases from V and 5 bases from J, with 19 bases in between. The CDR3: CASSPSEATDYQPQHF. As DNA, the CDR3 is TGTGCCAGCAGCCCATCCGAAGCGACAGATTATCAGCCCCAGCATTTT. Complete variable domain (other parts from reference TRBV7-2 and TRBJ1-5): GAGVSQSPSNKVTEKGKDVELRCDPISGHTALYWYRQSLGQGLEFLIYFQGNSAPDKSGLPSDRFSAERTGGSVSTLTIQRTQQEDSAVYLCASSPSEATDYQPQHFGDGTRLSIL.

The chain employs TRBV29-1 and TRBJ2-3, with 10 nucleotides matching TRBD2. This CDR3 comprises 14 residues. Unmatched junction bases numbered 7, after V lost 8 bases and J lost 2 bases. CDR1 is SQVTM and CDR2 is ANQGSEA in the germline V gene. In DNA, the CDR3 is TGCAGCCATACAGCGGGGGGGATCACAGATACGCAGTATTTT. This translates into CSHTAGGITDTQYF.

The chain couples TRBV10-3 to TRBJ1-2; perhaps TRBD1 as D (6 bases). The ends were cut back, 0 bases at V and 7 bases at J, with 15 bases in the middle. Germline V lookup: CDR1 ENHRY, CDR2 SYGVKD. The CDR3 extends over 15 amino acids. CDR3 coding DNA: TGTGCCATCAGTGAGTCCCAGGGGTATCAGGTTGGCTACACCTTC. This translates into CAISESQGYQVGYTF.

The V and J genes are TRBV2 and TRBJ1-2; maybe TRBD1 (6 bases). CDR3 length equals 15 residues. Germline CDR1 is SNHLY and CDR2 is FYNNEI. Trimming removed 5 bases at V and 1 base at J, with 14 bases between. CDR3 in amino acids: CASSKGQQSNYGYTF. The CDR3 DNA sequence: TGTGCCAGCAGTAAGGGACAACAAAGTAACTATGGCTACACCTTC.

The chain joins TRBV6-1 to TRBJ1-1, with D maybe TRBD1 (5 bases). This CDR3 contains 13 residues. Germline CDR1 is MNHNS and CDR2 is SASEGT. V lost 3 bases to trimming and J lost 13 bases, with 18 bases between them. In DNA, the CDR3 is TGTGCCAGCAGTGACCAAGCCGCAGGGTCGGGTTTCTTT. Its protein product is CASSDQAAGSGFF.

V is TRBV19 and J is TRBJ2-1; maybe TRBD2 (6 bases). The germline V gene has CDR1 LNHDA and CDR2 SQIVND (reference sequence). The CDR3 runs to 13 residues. The V end was cut by 3 bases, the J end by 8 bases, with 11 bases between. CDR3 DNA sequence: TGTGCCAGTAGTATTATCGGGAGATATGAGCAGTTCTTC. Translated: CASSIIGRYEQFF.

The V call is TRBV5-5, the J call TRBJ2-3; D is possibly TRBD2 (6 bases). This CDR3 contains 15 residues. V lost 4 bases and J lost 1, with 13 bases in between. The germline V gene has CDR1 SGHKS and CDR2 YYEKEE (reference sequence). As DNA, the CDR3 is TGTGCCAGCAGCCGAAACGGCGGGGGCACAGATACGCAGTATTTT. Its translation: CASSRNGGGTDTQYF.

The chain uses TRBV28 and TRBJ2-5; TRBD2 aligns across 9 bases. The junction had 1 base not matched to a gene; V was cut back by 9 bases and J by 2 bases. The CDR3 contains 12 residues. Germline CDR1 reads MDHEN; CDR2 reads SYDVKM. CDR3: CASSGSQETQYF. CDR3 coding DNA: TGTGCCAGTAGCGGGAGTCAAGAGACCCAGTACTTC.

The chain has TRBV18 and TRBJ1-1; 7 bases are a match to TRBD1. This CDR3 has 13 amino acids. Per germline, CDR1 KGHSH and CDR2 LQKENI. The ends lost 3 bases at V and 4 bases at J; junction bases unmatched: 2. CDR3 bases: TGTGCCAGCTCACCCTCAGGGGGCACTGAAGCTTTCTTT. This encodes CASSPSGGTEAFF.

This rearrangement joins TRBV5-4 to TRBJ1-2; no clear D. The length of the CDR3 is 14 residues. The germline V and J ends were trimmed by 0 bases and 4 bases, with 10 bases remaining between them. In germline, CDR1 is SGHNT, CDR2 YYREEE (reference sequence). DNA of the CDR3: TGTGCCAGCAGCTTGGCGGGAAAGGCCTATGGCTACACCTTC. Amino acid sequence: CASSLAGKAYGYTF.

V gene TRBV6-6 combines with J gene TRBJ1-2; 7 bases match TRBD1. The CDR3 consists of 14 residues. Trimming removed 6 bases from V and 3 bases from J; junction bases left unmatched: 7. In germline, CDR1 is MNHNY, CDR2 SVGAGI (reference sequence). The CDR3 bases are TGTGCCAGCAGCCGACAGGGAAGCGACTATGGCTACACCTTC. Translating it yields CASSRQGSDYGYTF.